The 18 T cell receptor beta chains below were found in one sample sequenced in a study of early T cells in non-severe SARS-CoV-2 infection. TCRdb redid the calling of the 5' RACE reads with MiXCR, one entry per CDR3 protein. Of about 50,000 distinct CDR3 sequences listed, roughly a tenth are singletons. Sequences were obtained from whole blood. Receptors were obtained from an adult who was a healthcare worker with PCR-confirmed SARS-CoV-2 infection or an uninfected control (not recorded which).

This clonotype has a count of ten or more. V usage is TRBV7-6 and J usage is TRBJ2-7; 11 bases are shared with TRBD1. Per germline, CDR1 SGHVS and CDR2 FNYEAQ. The CDR3 covers 16 residues. Trimming at V came to 1 base and at J to 5 bases, leaving 7 bases not matched to a gene. Here the CDR3 reads CASSLVGTGGPNEQYF. In nucleotides, the CDR3 is TGTGCCAGCAGCTTAGTAGGGACAGGGGGACCAAACGAGCAGTACTTC.

This clonotype was detected once. A much larger clone is a single base away; this may be a read error. The chain is built from TRBV7-9 and TRBJ1-4; D ambiguous. Trimming took 5 bases from V and 0 from J, leaving 10 bases between them. This CDR3 contains 15 residues. Germline CDR1 and CDR2: SEHNR and FQNEAQ (reference sequence). The CDR3 DNA sequence: TGTGCCAGCAGCCTCCGGAGGCCAACTAATGAAAAACTGTTTTTT. Protein product: CASSLRRPTNEKLFF.

This clonotype has more than one count but fewer than ten. The chain's CDR3 is CASSRRSLLAGGLPYEQYF. The CDR3 nucleotides are TGTGCCAGCAGCCGAAGGTCCCTACTAGCGGGAGGCCTCCCCTACGAGCAGTACTTC. The J gene is TRBJ2-7, the V gene TRBV3-1, with 12 bases lining up with TRBD2. Trimming cost V 4 bases and J 2 bases; bases outside gene matches: 15. CDR3 length: 19 residues. CDR1 is LGHDT, CDR2 YNNKEL, per germline (reference sequence).

This clonotype was picked up many times. The V gene is TRBV15, the J gene TRBJ1-2, with a tentative D call TRBD1 (6 bases). The CDR3 loop spans 14 amino acids. V shed 5 bases and J shed 7 bases, with 17 bases lying between them. Germline CDR1 reads LNHNV; CDR2 reads YYDKDF (reference sequence). CDR3 DNA: TGTGCCACCAGCTCCCAGAGGGGGGGCTCTGGCTACACCTTC. Translating it yields CATSSQRGGSGYTF.

The chain is built from TRBV6-1 and TRBJ2-7; no clear D gene. Trimming shortened V by 9 bases and J by 1 base, and 7 bases separated the two germline ends. The CDR3 totals 11 residues. In germline, CDR1 is MNHNS, CDR2 SASEGT. The CDR3 nucleotides are TGTGCCAGTACGAGGTCCTACGAGCAGTACTTC. Translation gives CASTRSYEQYF.

The sample holds many counts of this clonotype. The chain recombines TRBV12-5 with TRBJ1-1; weak D call: TRBD1 (5 bases). V lost 7 bases and J lost 7, with 16 bases in between. From germline, CDR1 is LGHNT and CDR2 FRNRAP. The CDR3 contains 13 residues. As DNA, the CDR3 is TGTGCTAGTGCCCTGACAGTCCTACATGAAGCTTTCTTT. Amino acid sequence: CASALTVLHEAFF.

This clonotype turned up a few times. The rearrangement uses TRBV20-1 and TRBJ2-7; D is possibly TRBD1 or TRBD2 (5 bases each). Germline loops: CDR1 DFQATT, CDR2 SNEGSKA (reference sequence). This CDR3 has 14 residues. V was shortened by 5 bases and J by 3 bases, with 17 bases between the two germline ends. The CDR3 DNA sequence: TGCAGTGCTGCCAGGGACCTACTCCACTACGAGCAGTACTTC. Its translation: CSAARDLLHYEQYF.

This chain links TRBV6-6 with TRBJ2-2, with 7 nucleotides matching TRBD1. Germline values: CDR1 MNHNY, CDR2 SVGAGI (reference sequence). V was clipped by 6 bases and J by 1 base; unmatched bases: 5. The CDR3 has 15 amino acids. CDR3 loop: CASRRQGENTGELFF. CDR3 in DNA: TGTGCCAGCAGAAGGCAGGGGGAGAACACCGGGGAGCTGTTTTTT.

The CDR3 DNA sequence: TGTGCCAGCAGCTGGGACAATAGCGGCGGGCAGTTCTTC. Encoded protein: CASSWDNSGGQFF. The chain links TRBV11-2 to TRBJ2-1; TRBD1 or TRBD2 may be the D gene (6 bases each). The germline V gene has CDR1 SGHAT and CDR2 FQNNGV. The CDR3 is 13 amino acids. V was trimmed by 4 bases and J by 12 bases, leaving 16 bases between them. Based on the CDR3 plus reference TRBV11-2 and TRBJ2-1, the full variable domain is EAGVAQSPRYKIIEKRQSVAFWCNPISGHATLYWYQQILGQGPKLLIQFQNNGVVDDSQLPKDRFSAERLKGVDSTLKIQPAKLEDSAVYLCASSWDNSGGQFFGPGTRLTVL.

This chain joins TRBV5-1 and TRBJ2-7, with no clear D. This CDR3 is built from 13 residues. V was trimmed by 3 bases and J by 2 bases, leaving 9 bases between them. In germline, CDR1 is SGHRS, CDR2 YFSETQ. In nucleotides, the CDR3 is TGCGCCAGCAGCTCCTTACAGACCTACGAGCAGTACTTC. As protein: CASSSLQTYEQYF.

This clonotype was found a few times. The J gene is TRBJ1-2, the V gene TRBV19; 8 positions match TRBD1. Germline assignment: CDR1 LNHDA and CDR2 SQIVND (reference sequence). This CDR3 has 13 amino acids. The V and J ends lost 6 bases and 6 bases, in that order; junction bases with no gene match: 6. CDR3 loop: CASSDRGFDGYTF. CDR3 DNA sequence: TGTGCCAGTAGCGACAGGGGATTCGATGGCTACACCTTC.

V is TRBV3-1 and J is TRBJ2-7; D is unclear. The germline gives CDR1 LGHDT, CDR2 YNNKEL (reference sequence). Deletions cut 9 bases from V and 4 bases from J, with 13 bases between. CDR3 length: 12 residues. The CDR3 reads CARNVPPYEQYF. In DNA form, the CDR3 reads TGTGCCAGAAACGTACCCCCGTACGAGCAGTACTTC.

The sample holds a few counts of this clonotype. The gene calls are TRBV20-1 and TRBJ2-2; possible D gene TRBD2, 6 bases. V lost 3 bases to trimming and J lost 5 bases, with 10 bases between them. There are 13 residues in the CDR3. Germline V gene lookup returns CDR1 DFQATT and CDR2 SNEGSKA (reference sequence). CDR3 region: CSASGSQTGELFF. The CDR3 coding sequence is TGCAGTGCTAGCGGGAGCCAAACCGGGGAGCTGTTTTTT.

This clonotype occurred many times. This chain connects TRBV12-3 or TRBV12-4 to TRBJ1-1, with a weak D call TRBD1 (5 bases). This CDR3 has 14 amino acids. V was shortened by 6 bases and J by 0 bases, with 11 bases between the two germline ends. The CDR3 DNA is TGTGCCAGCAGCTTGGGACGGATGAACACTGAAGCTTTCTTT. It encodes CASSLGRMNTEAFF.

This chain connects TRBV7-2 to TRBJ2-1; the match to TRBD2 covers 8 bases. Trimming took 5 bases from V and 8 from J; bases not matched to a gene: 2. CDR3 length: 12 residues. The V gene's germline CDR1 is SGHTA and CDR2 FQGNSA. CDR3: CASSRTSHEQFF. The CDR3 DNA follows: TGTGCCAGCAGCCGGACTAGCCATGAGCAGTTCTTC.

The sample holds many counts of this clonotype. The chain has TRBV29-1 and TRBJ2-7; 10 bases are a match to TRBD2. The CDR3 has 12 residues. The junction had 0 bases not matched to a gene; V was cut back by 5 bases and J by 2 bases. The germline gives CDR1 SQVTM, CDR2 ANQGSEA. The CDR3 sequence: CSVSGRAYEQYF. The CDR3 region has the DNA TGCAGCGTTAGCGGGAGGGCCTACGAGCAGTACTTC.

This chain links TRBV11-2 with TRBJ2-1, with TRBD2 matching over 11 bases. This CDR3 has 16 amino acids. Germline V gene data show CDR1 as SGHAT and CDR2 as FQNNGV. J was trimmed by 9 bases and V by 6 bases; bases with no gene match: 13. The CDR3 DNA follows: TGTGCCAGCAGGCCATTAGCGGGAGGGCCAGGAAGTGAGCAGTTCTTC. Protein: CASRPLAGGPGSEQFF. The full variable domain, rest sourced from reference TRBV11-2 and TRBJ2-1, is EAGVAQSPRYKIIEKRQSVAFWCNPISGHATLYWYQQILGQGPKLLIQFQNNGVVDDSQLPKDRFSAERLKGVDSTLKIQPAKLEDSAVYLCASRPLAGGPGSEQFFGPGTRLTVL.

This clonotype was detected many times. J is TRBJ1-1 and V is TRBV19; tentatively, D is TRBD1 (5 bases). Germline V gene sequence: CDR1 LNHDA, CDR2 SQIVND (reference sequence). V shed 4 bases and J shed 5 bases, with 11 bases lying between them. CDR3 length: 13 amino acids. CDR3 region: CASSRGVETEAFF. The CDR3 DNA sequence: TGTGCCAGTAGTAGGGGGGTTGAGACTGAAGCTTTCTTT.